Below are 10 T cell receptor beta chains sequenced from a single sample in a study of shared clonotypes between healthy human individuals. TCRdb's table, derived via immunoSEQ multiplex PCR, lists solely in-frame clones and lacks some. Found here are about 1 million clones, under 80% of them singletons; the top ten hold over 1.3%. The sample comprised memory CD4+ T cells sorted from blood. Stated subset: CD45RA-negative fraction. Every receptor here comes from a man in his late teens or twenties in good health.

This chain joins TRBV5-6 and TRBJ1-2; TRBD1 agrees at 7 bases. With V trimmed by 4 bases and J by 4 bases, 4 bases remained unmatched. Germline CDR1 reads SGHDT; CDR2 reads YYEEEE. The CDR3 loop spans 13 amino acids. The CDR3 coding sequence is TGTGCCAGCAGCCCTACAGGGGTCTATGGCTACACCTTC. Its protein product is CASSPTGVYGYTF. Full variable domain (remainder filled in from reference TRBV5-6 and TRBJ1-2): DAGVTQSPTHLIKTRGQQVTLRCSPKSGHDTVSWYQQALGQGPQFIFQYYEEEERQRGNFPDRFSGHQFPNYSSELNVNALLLGDSALYLCASSPTGVYGYTFGSGTRLTVV.

The count of this clone is one. The chain couples TRBV6-1 to TRBJ1-5; D possibly corresponds to TRBD1 (5 bases). Germline CDR1 is MNHNS and CDR2 is SASEGT. V dropped 1 base and J dropped 4 bases, with 11 bases sitting between them. The CDR3 length is 15 residues. CDR3 sequence reads: CASSEGGGWNQPQHF. The CDR3, as DNA: TGTGCCAGCAGTGAAGGTGGGGGGTGGAATCAGCCCCAGCATTTT.

The rearrangement uses TRBV5-4 and TRBJ2-7; a possible D gene is TRBD2 (5 bases). Germline V gene sequence: CDR1 SGHNT, CDR2 YYREEE (reference sequence). The CDR3 runs 14 residues. V was cut by 0 bases and J by 6 bases, with 13 bases left in between. CDR3 in DNA: TGTGCCAGCAGCTTGGAGTCCTTACGGGGCGAGCAGTACTTC. This translates into CASSLESLRGEQYF. Looking up the rest from reference TRBV5-4 and TRBJ2-7 gives the full variable domain: ETGVTQSPTHLIKTRGQQVTLRCSSQSGHNTVSWYQQALGQGPQFIFQYYREEENGRGNFPPRFSGLQFPNYSSELNVNALELDDSALYLCASSLESLRGEQYFGPGTRLTVT.

This clone came up a few times. The chain is built from TRBV29-1 and TRBJ1-1; D unresolved. The CDR3 has 13 residues. With 5 bases removed from V and 6 bases from J, the gap between germline ends came to 16 bases. Germline V gene sequence: CDR1 SQVTM, CDR2 ANQGSEA. CDR3 protein: CSVRVGRFAEAFF. The CDR3, as DNA: TGCAGCGTTAGAGTAGGCCGGTTCGCTGAAGCTTTCTTT.

The V call is TRBV6-4, the J call TRBJ2-5; TRBD1 is a possible D gene (6 bases). Germline CDR1 is MRHNA and CDR2 is SNTAGT. V was clipped by 8 bases and J by 2 bases, with 15 bases between them. This CDR3 spans 14 amino acids. CDR3 nucleotides: TGTGCCAGCCCAAAACTACAGGGTCAAGAGACCCAGTACTTC. Residues: CASPKLQGQETQYF.

The V call is TRBV5-6, the J call TRBJ2-7, with 12 bases aligning to TRBD2. The CDR3 covers 16 residues. J lost 3 bases, V lost 4 bases, and 8 bases had no gene match. Germline CDR1 SGHDT, CDR2 YYEEEE. CDR3 in amino acids: CASSVRGLAGLYEQYF. The DNA of the CDR3 is TGTGCCAGCAGCGTTCGTGGACTAGCGGGACTCTACGAGCAGTACTTC.

The V and J genes are TRBV10-2 and TRBJ1-6; 7 nucleotides agree with TRBD1. This CDR3 is 13 amino acids long. V gave up 10 bases and J gave up 8 bases; unmatched junction bases: 8. CDR1 and CDR2 from the germline V gene are WSHSY and SAAADI. The CDR3 coding sequence is TGCGCCACAGGACAGGTCGAGGATTCACCCCTCCACTTT. Protein sequence: CATGQVEDSPLHF.

This clone has only a few counts. CDR3 sequence (DNA): TGTGCCAGCAGTGACCTGAGACTAGGACAGTACAAGAACACTGAAGCTTTCTTT. It yields the protein CASSDLRLGQYKNTEAFF. The chain employs TRBV6-1 and TRBJ1-1; D might be TRBD1 (6 bases). This CDR3 region has 18 residues. Trimming cost V 3 bases and J 1 base, with 21 bases left between them. Germline V gene sequence: CDR1 MNHNS, CDR2 SASEGT.

The chain has TRBV25-1 and TRBJ2-1; 8 bases match TRBD2. V lost 5 bases, J lost 3 bases, and 3 bases stayed unmatched. Germline values: CDR1 MGHDK, CDR2 SYGVNS. CDR3 length equals 14 residues. This CDR3 is CASSTRGGYNEQFF. The CDR3 region has the DNA TGTGCCAGCAGTACCCGGGGGGGCTACAATGAGCAGTTCTTC.

The V gene is TRBV29-1, the J gene TRBJ2-5, with 10 bases matching TRBD1. Germline V gives CDR1 SQVTM, CDR2 ANQGSEA. After removal of 4 bases from V and 3 bases from J, the junction contained 5 bases not matched to a gene. The CDR3 has 14 amino acids. The CDR3 coding sequence is TGCAGCGTTGCGGGTGGGACAGGGGAAGAGACCCAGTACTTC. It codes for CSVAGGTGEETQYF.